This TCR beta chain originates from a study of T cell responses to AZD1222 COVID-19 vaccine. Study findings and constraints: Donors were chiefly white British, with a greater number of females, and clonal diversity was perhaps underestimated.

Second-dose recipients at about 4 or about 12 weeks were treated as one pooled group. Points on this clone: Antigen unknown.

Measured with immunoSEQ multiplex PCR; TCRdb has only the in-frame clones, and not every one. The sample lists 90,000 to 120,000 clones, around 90% occurring once. This CDR3 spans 16 amino acids. V lost 6 bases to trimming and J lost 2 bases, with 18 bases between them. CDR1 is SGHVS, CDR2 FQNEAQ, per germline. The V gene is TRBV7-8, the J gene TRBJ2-3; no firm D call. This TCR derives from an adult who received the AZD1222 COVID-19 vaccine. The sequencing used peripheral blood, collected 28 days after the second AZD1222 dose. CDR3 sequence (DNA): TGTGCCAGCAGGTCCCTATCCCTAGTCAACACAGATACGCAGTATTTT. Translating gives CASRSLSLVNTDTQYF.